In this sample, the clone carrying this T cell receptor (beta chain) turned up a few times. Under the authors' procedure: Nucleated cell counts were estimated from reference gene primer amplification. Assay used: immunoSEQ multiplex PCR; TCRdb lists only in-frame clones, some missing. From that table come the V and J calls and clone size; the DNA was used to work out D and trimming. The sample contains about 160,000 clones, around 85% of which appear only once. The data are from a study of blood T cell repertoires in COVID-19. Study background: Samples representing acute and convalescent COVID-19 were sourced from the United States, Italy and Spain.

V lost 5 bases, J lost 1 base, and 3 bases stayed unmatched. Germline CDR1 SNHLY, CDR2 FYNNEI. The CDR3 covers 15 residues. The TCR sequence derives from a human donor with acute or convalescent COVID-19. The donor label of this sample is uncertain. J is TRBJ2-2 and V is TRBV2, with TRBD1 matching 8 bases. The sample consisted of peripheral blood. CDR3 nucleotides: TGTGCCAGCAGTTTTGACAGGGGGAACACCGGGGAGCTGTTTTTT. Encoded protein: CASSFDRGNTGELFF.